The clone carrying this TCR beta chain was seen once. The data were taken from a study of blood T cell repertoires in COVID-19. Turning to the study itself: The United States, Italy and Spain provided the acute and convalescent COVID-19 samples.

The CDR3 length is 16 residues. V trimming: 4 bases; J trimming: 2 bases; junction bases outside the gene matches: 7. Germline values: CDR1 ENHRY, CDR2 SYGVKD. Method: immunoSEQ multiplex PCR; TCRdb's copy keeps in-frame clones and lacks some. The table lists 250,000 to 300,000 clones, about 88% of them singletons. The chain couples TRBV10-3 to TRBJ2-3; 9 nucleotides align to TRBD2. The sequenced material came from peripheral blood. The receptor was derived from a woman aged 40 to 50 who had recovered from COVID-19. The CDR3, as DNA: TGTGCCATCAGTGTTCGGCGGGGGGGGGTCACAGATACGCAGTATTTT. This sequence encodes CAISVRRGGVTDTQYF.